This TCR beta chain originates from a study of cytomegalovirus exposure and HLA in healthy donors. As concerns this clone: Its cognate antigen is unknown.

Findings of the study overall: Productive status was seen about 87% or about 30% of the time for most TCR beta V segments in an earlier analysis. The presence/absence work took it that sequencing depth was about the same across donors. Later genetic work tied a missense DCLRE1C variant to beta-chain V and J trimming.

Primers included in the PCR were 60 Vbeta and 13 Jbeta primers. This table comes from immunoSEQ multiplex PCR, and its TCRdb copy is limited to in-frame clones, with some not included. The table for this sample gives 95,000 to 150,000 clones. CDR3 size: 14 residues. Germline CDR1 and CDR2: MNHEY and SMNVEV (reference sequence). Between the trimmed V and J ends, which lost 3 bases and 7 bases, there was a span of 13 bases. The sequencing input was PBMCs. The chain employs TRBV27 and TRBJ1-5; a possible D gene is TRBD1 (6 bases). The TCR was taken from a man between 25 and 39 years old in good health and CMV-seronegative. As DNA, the CDR3 is TGTGCCAGCAGTTTCACAGGGACCGGACAGCCCCAGCATTTT. Translation gives CASSFTGTGQPQHF.